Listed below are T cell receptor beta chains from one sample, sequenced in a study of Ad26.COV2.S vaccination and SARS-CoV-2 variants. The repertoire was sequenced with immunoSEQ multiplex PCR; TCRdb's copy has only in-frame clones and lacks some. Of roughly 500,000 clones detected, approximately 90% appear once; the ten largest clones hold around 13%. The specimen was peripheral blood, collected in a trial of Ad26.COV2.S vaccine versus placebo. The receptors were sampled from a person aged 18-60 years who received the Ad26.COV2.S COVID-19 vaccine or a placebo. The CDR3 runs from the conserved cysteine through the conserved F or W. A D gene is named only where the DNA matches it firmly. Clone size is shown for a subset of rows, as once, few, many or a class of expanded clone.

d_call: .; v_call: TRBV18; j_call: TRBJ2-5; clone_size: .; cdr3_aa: CASSGKKARGETQYF; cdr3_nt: TGTGCCAGCTCAGGAAAAAAGGCCAGGGGAGAGACCCAGTACTTC
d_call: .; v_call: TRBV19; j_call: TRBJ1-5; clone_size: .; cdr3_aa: CASNPGPVSNQPQHF; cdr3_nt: TGTGCCAGTAATCCGGGGCCTGTTAGCAATCAGCCCCAGCATTTT
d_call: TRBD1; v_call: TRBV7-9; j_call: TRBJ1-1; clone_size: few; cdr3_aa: CASSQRTGIEAFF; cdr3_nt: TGTGCCAGCAGCCAAAGGACAGGGATCGAGGCTTTCTTT
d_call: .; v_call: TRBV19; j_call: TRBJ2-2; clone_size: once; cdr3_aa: CASSQQINTGELFF; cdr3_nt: TGTGCCAGTAGCCAGCAGATTAACACCGGGGAGCTGTTTTTT
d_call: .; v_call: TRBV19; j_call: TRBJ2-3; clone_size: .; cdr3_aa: CASNRESVAQYF; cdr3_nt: TGTGCCAGTAACAGGGAGTCGGTAGCGCAGTATTTT
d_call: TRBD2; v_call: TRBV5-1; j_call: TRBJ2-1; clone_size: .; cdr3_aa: CASSSLGLAGGSSYNEQFF; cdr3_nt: TGCGCCAGCAGCTCCTTAGGACTAGCGGGAGGGAGCTCCTACAATGAGCAGTTCTTC
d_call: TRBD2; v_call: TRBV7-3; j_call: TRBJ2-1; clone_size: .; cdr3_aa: CASSAMGVAGVEQFF; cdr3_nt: TGTGCCAGCAGCGCAATGGGGGTAGCGGGAGTGGAGCAGTTCTTC
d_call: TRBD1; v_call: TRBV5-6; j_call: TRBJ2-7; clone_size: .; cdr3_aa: CASSAAGTGDYEQYF; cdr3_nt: TGTGCCAGCAGCGCTGCCGGGACAGGGGACTACGAGCAGTACTTC
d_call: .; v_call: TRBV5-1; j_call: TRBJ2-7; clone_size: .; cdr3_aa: CASSLGIGLSSYEQYF; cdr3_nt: TGCGCCAGCAGCTTGGGGATCGGTTTGAGCTCCTACGAGCAGTACTTC
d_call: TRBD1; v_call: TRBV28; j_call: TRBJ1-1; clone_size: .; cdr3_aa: CASRPSGQGPAEAFF; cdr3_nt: TGTGCCAGCAGACCATCAGGACAGGGACCCGCTGAAGCTTTCTTT
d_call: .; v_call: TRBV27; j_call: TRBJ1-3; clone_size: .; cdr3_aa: CASGRTGGNTIYF; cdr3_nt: TGTGCCAGCGGGCGGACGGGTGGAAACACCATATATTTT
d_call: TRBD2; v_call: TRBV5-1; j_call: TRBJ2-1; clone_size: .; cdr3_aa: CASSSSGRAPYNEQFF; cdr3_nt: TGCGCCAGCAGTTCTAGCGGGAGGGCCCCCTACAATGAGCAGTTCTTC
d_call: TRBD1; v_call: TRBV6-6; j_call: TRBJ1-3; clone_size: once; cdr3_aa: CASSYSTGTSGNTIYF; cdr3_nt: TGTGCCAGCAGTTACTCGACAGGGACCTCTGGAAACACCATATATTTT
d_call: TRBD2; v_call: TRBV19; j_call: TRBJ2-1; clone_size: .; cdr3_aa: CASSGTSGFSSYNEQFF; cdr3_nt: TGTGCCAGTTCCGGGACTAGCGGGTTCAGCTCCTACAATGAGCAGTTCTTC
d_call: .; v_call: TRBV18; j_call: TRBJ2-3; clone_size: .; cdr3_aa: CASSPLRTAQGDTQYF; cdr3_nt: TGTGCCAGCTCACCACTCCGAACGGCCCAGGGAGATACGCAGTATTTT
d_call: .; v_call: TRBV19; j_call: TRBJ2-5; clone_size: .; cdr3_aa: CASSIGSLETQYF; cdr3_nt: TGTGCCAGTAGTATAGGTAGTCTAGAGACCCAGTACTTC
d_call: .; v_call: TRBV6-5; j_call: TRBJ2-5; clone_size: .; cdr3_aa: CASSYGAGRQETQYF; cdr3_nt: TGTGCCAGCAGTTACGGGGCGGGGAGACAAGAGACCCAGTACTTC
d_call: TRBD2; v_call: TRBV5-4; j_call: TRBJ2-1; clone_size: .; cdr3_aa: CASSAGTRGNNEQFF; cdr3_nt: TGTGCCAGCAGCGCAGGGACTAGGGGGAACAATGAGCAGTTCTTC
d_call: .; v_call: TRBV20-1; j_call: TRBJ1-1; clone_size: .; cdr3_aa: CSVKVNTEAFF; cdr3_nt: TGCAGTGTAAAGGTGAACACTGAAGCTTTCTTT
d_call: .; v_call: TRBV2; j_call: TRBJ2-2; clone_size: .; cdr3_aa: CASSGQGNTGELFF; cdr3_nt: TGTGCCAGCAGTGGGCAGGGCAACACCGGGGAGCTGTTTTTT
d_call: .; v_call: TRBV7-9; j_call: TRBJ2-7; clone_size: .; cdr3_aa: CASSGANYEQYF; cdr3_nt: TGTGCCAGCAGCGGGGCTAACTACGAGCAGTACTTC
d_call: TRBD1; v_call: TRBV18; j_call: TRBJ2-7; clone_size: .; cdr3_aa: CASSQGTGVLYEQYF; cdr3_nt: TGTGCCAGCTCACAGGGGACAGGGGTTCTCTACGAGCAGTACTTC
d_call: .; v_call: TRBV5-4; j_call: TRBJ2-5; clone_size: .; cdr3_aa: CASSLRDLETQYF; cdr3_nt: TGTGCCAGCAGCTTGCGGGACTTAGAGACCCAGTACTTC
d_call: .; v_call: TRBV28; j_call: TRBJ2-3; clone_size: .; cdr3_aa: CASGGRDTQYF; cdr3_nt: TGTGCCAGCGGGGGCCGAGATACGCAGTATTTT
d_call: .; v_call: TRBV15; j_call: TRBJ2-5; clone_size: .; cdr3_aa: CATSRDGQQETQYF; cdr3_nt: TGTGCCACCAGCAGAGACGGCCAACAAGAGACCCAGTACTTC
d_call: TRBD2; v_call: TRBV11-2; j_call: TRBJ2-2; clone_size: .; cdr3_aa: CASSPRSGDTGELFF; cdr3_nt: TGTGCCAGCAGCCCGCGGAGCGGGGACACCGGGGAGCTGTTTTTT
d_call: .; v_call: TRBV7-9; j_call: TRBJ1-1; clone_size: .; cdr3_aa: CASSSTIRSLNTEAFF; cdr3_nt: TGTGCCAGCAGCTCCACAATTAGATCTCTGAACACTGAAGCTTTCTTT
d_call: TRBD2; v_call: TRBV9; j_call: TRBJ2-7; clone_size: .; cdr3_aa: CASSVGAGGSYEQYF; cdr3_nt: TGTGCCAGCAGCGTAGGGGCCGGGGGGTCCTACGAGCAGTACTTC
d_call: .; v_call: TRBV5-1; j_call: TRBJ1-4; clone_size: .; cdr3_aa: CASSPRTGPWSEKLFF; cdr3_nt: TGCGCCAGCAGCCCCAGAACAGGGCCCTGGAGTGAAAAACTGTTTTTT
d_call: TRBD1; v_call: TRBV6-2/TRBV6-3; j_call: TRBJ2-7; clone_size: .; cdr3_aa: CASSYSRDRGYEQYF; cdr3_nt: TGTGCCAGCAGTTACTCGAGGGACAGGGGCTACGAGCAGTACTTC
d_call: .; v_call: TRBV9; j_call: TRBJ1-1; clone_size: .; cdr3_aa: CASSVGQENTEAFF; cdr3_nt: TGTGCCAGCAGCGTAGGACAGGAGAACACTGAAGCTTTCTTT
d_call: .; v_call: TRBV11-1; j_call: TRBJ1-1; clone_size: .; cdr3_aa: CASSRTWVNTEAFF; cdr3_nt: TGTGCCAGCAGCCGGACATGGGTGAACACTGAAGCTTTCTTT
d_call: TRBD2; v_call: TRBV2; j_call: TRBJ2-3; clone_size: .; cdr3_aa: CASSFLAGGGTQYF; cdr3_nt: TGTGCCAGCAGTTTTCTAGCGGGAGGAGGCACGCAGTATTTT
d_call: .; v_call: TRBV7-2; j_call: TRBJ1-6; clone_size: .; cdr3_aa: CASSLGQLSSYNSPLHF; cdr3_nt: TGTGCCAGCAGCTTAGGACAGCTAAGCTCCTATAATTCACCCCTCCACTTT
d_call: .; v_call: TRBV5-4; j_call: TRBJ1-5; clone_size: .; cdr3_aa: CASSLGGLDSNQPQHF; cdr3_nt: TGTGCCAGCAGCTTGGGAGGGTTAGATAGCAATCAGCCCCAGCATTTT
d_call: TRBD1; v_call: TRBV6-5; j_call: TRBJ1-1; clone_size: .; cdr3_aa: CASLDRMNTEAFF; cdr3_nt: TGTGCCAGCCTGGACAGGATGAACACTGAAGCTTTCTTT
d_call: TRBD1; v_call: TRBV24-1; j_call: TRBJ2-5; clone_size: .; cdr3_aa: CATSDRTPETGFQETQYF; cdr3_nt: TGTGCCACCAGTGACCGGACGCCTGAGACAGGGTTCCAAGAGACCCAGTACTTC
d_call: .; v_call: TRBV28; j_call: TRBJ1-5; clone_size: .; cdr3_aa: CASRGRNSNQPQHF; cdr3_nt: TGTGCCAGCAGGGGACGGAATAGCAATCAGCCCCAGCATTTT
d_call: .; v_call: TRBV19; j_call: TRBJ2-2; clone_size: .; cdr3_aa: CASSAQRRVGELFF; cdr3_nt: TGTGCCAGTAGTGCCCAAAGGAGGGTCGGGGAGCTGTTTTTT
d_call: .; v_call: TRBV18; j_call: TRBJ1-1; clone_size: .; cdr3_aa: CASSPYVEGEAFF; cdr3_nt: TGTGCCAGCTCACCATATGTCGAAGGGGAAGCTTTCTTT
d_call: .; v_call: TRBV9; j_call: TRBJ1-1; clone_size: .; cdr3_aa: CASSDTGLVAFF; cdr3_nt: TGTGCCAGCAGCGATACAGGGTTGGTAGCTTTCTTT
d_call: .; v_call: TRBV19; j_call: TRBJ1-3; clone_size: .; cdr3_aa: CASGELSGNTIYF; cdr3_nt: TGTGCCAGTGGCGAGCTCTCTGGAAACACCATATATTTT
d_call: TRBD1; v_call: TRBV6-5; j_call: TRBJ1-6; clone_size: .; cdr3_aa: CASSSRDRDSPLHF; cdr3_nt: TGTGCCAGCAGTTCCCGGGACAGGGATTCACCCCTCCACTTT
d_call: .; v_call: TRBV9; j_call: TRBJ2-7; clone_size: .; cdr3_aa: CASSVGGRPSYEQYF; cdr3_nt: TGTGCCAGCAGCGTAGGTGGTAGGCCTTCCTACGAGCAGTACTTC
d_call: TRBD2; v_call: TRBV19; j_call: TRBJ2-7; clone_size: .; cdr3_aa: CASSLGGSGTYEQYF; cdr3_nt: TGTGCCAGTAGTCTCGGGGGTAGCGGGACCTACGAGCAGTACTTC
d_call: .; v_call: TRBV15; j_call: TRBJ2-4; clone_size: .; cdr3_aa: CATGLAKNIQYF; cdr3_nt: TGTGCCACCGGTCTAGCCAAAAACATTCAGTACTTC
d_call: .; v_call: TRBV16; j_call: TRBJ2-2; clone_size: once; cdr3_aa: CASSQGWGRANTGELFF; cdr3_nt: TGTGCCAGCAGCCAAGGCTGGGGCAGAGCGAACACCGGGGAGCTGTTTTTT
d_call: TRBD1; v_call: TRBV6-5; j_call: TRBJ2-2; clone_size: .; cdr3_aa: CASSRDRDGELFF; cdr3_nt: TGTGCCAGCAGCCGGGACAGGGACGGGGAGCTGTTTTTT
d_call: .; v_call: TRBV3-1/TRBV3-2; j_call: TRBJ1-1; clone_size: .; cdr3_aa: CASSQEPGGDTEAFF; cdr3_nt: TGTGCCAGCAGCCAAGAGCCGGGTGGGGACACTGAAGCTTTCTTT